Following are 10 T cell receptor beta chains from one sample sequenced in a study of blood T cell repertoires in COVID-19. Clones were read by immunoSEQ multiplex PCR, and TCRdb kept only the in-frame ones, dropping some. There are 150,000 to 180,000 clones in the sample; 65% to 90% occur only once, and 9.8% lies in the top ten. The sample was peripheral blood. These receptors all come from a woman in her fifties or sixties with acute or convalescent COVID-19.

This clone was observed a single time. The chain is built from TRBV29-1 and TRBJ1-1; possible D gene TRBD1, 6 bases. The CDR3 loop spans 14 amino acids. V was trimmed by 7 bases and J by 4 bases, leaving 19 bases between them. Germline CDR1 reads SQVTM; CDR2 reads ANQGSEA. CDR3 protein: CSGWGGASSTEAFF. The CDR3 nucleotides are TGCAGCGGGTGGGGGGGCGCTTCTAGCACTGAAGCTTTCTTT.

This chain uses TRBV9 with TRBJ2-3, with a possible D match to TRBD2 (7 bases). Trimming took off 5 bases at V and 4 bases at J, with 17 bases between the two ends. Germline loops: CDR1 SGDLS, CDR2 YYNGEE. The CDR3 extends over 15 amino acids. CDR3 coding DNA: TGTGCCAGCAGTAGTTTGGGGGGGCCGCCAGATACGCAGTATTTT. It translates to CASSSLGGPPDTQYF.

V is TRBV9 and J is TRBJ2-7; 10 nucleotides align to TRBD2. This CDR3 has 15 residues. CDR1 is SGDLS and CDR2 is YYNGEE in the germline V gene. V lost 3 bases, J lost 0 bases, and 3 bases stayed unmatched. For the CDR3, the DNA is TGTGCCAGCAGCGCCGGGACTAGCGCCTCCTACGAGCAGTACTTC. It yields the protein CASSAGTSASYEQYF.

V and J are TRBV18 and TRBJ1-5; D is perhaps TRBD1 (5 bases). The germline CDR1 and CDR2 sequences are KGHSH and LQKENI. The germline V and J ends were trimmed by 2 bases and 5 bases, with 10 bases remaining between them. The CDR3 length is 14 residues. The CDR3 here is CASSPTGFDQPQHF. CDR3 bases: TGTGCCAGCTCACCAACAGGCTTCGATCAGCCCCAGCATTTT.

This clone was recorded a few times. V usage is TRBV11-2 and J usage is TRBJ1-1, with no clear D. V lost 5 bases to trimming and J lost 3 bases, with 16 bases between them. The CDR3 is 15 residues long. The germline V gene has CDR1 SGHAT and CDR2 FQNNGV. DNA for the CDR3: TGTGCCAGCAGCACCTCGGGAACCCTGGACACTGAAGCTTTCTTT. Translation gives CASSTSGTLDTEAFF.

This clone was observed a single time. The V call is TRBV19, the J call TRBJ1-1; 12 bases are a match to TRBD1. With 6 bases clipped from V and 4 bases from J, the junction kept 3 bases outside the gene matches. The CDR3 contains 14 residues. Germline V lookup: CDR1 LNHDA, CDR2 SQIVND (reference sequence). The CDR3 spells CASSKGQGATEAFF. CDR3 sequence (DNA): TGTGCCAGTAGCAAGGGACAGGGGGCCACTGAAGCTTTCTTT.

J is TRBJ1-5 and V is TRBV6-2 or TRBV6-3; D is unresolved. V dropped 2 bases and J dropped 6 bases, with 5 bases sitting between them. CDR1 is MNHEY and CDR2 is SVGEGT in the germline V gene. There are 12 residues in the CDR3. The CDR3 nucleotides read TGTGCCAGCAGTTACGGAGCTCAGCCCCAGCATTTT. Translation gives CASSYGAQPQHF.

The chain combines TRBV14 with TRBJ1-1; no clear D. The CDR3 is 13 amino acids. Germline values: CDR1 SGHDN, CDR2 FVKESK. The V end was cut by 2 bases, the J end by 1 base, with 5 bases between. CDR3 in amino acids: CASSQNRNTEAFF. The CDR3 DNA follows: TGTGCCAGCAGCCAAAATCGGAACACTGAAGCTTTCTTT.

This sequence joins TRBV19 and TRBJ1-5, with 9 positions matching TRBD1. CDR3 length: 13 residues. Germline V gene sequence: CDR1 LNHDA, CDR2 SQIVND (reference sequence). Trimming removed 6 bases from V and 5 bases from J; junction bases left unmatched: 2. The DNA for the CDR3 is TGTGCCAGTAGCCGGGACAGGGATCAGCCCCAGCATTTT. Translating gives CASSRDRDQPQHF.

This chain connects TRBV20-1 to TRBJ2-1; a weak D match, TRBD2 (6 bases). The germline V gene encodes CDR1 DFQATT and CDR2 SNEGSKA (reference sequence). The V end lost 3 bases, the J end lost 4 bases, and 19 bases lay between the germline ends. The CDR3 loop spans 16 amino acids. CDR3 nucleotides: TGCAGTGCTAGTAGTCTGAAGGCAGGGAGGTACAATGAGCAGTTCTTC. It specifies CSASSLKAGRYNEQFF.